This T cell receptor (beta chain) was captured by sequencing in a study of blood T cells in healthy people across ages. The CDR3 is 14 residues long. Germline V gene sequence: CDR1 MNHEY, CDR2 SVGAGI. Next came a second PCR, run for about 6 to 12 cycles, which used a sample-barcoded 5' primer along with a J-beta primer mix. TCRdb fed the 5' RACE reads into MiXCR, producing one record per CDR3 protein. There are fewer than 2 million distinct CDR3 sequences in the sample; approximately 40% occur only once, and 20% to 25% lies in the top ten. As concerns this clonotype: A read error is possible here, since a much larger clone lies one base away.

The clonotype was recovered from a human donor in good health. Sequencing was performed on blood. The chain employs TRBV6-5 and TRBJ2-1; D remains unclear. The CDR3 loop reads CAGSYDGDYNEQFF. The CDR3 DNA reads TGTGCCGGCAGTTACGACGGAGACTACAATGAGCAGTTCTTC.